This entry is about one TCR beta chain. Its target is not known. This entry is derived from a study of identical twins. Broader study findings: One should note that invariant MAIT and iNKT cells could partly confound zero-insertion analyses. Cord blood beta clonotypes present at high abundance carried fewer insertions; no such pattern appeared in memory repertoires.

Template switching (which added a universal primer site) was used, and cDNA carried unique molecular identifiers. One entry per CDR3 protein results from TCRdb running MiXCR on the 5' RACE reads. This sample has about 460,000 distinct CDR3 sequences, with 14% found just once. This CDR3 spans 13 amino acids. The germline CDR1 and CDR2 sequences are SGHTA and FQGNSA. V lost 4 bases to trimming and J lost 6 bases, with 13 bases between them. These data are also associated with another study on yellow fever vaccine responses in identical twins.

This chain uses TRBV7-2 with TRBJ2-7; the D gene is possibly TRBD2 (5 bases). Sequences were obtained from CD4+ T cells sorted from blood. This sequence was found in a woman younger than 35 in good health. DNA for the CDR3: TGTGCCAGCAGCTCAGTAACGGGGAGCGAGCAGTACTTC. Translating gives CASSSVTGSEQYF.